The count of the clone carrying this T cell receptor (beta chain) is one. Its antigen remains unidentified. The germline V gene encodes CDR1 SGHVS and CDR2 FQNEAQ. The CDR3 contains 13 residues. The V and J ends lost 5 bases and 3 bases respectively, with 9 bases between them. This sample was taken from a study of cytomegalovirus exposure and HLA in healthy donors. Study results and limitations: A later analysis linked a missense variant in DCLRE1C to the trimming of TCR beta V and J genes. Further analysis, carried out later, found HLA-associated TCR beta chains more clonally expanded than equally common other chains.

A multiplex PCR was run with 60 Vbeta primers and 13 Jbeta primers. Only in-frame clones appear in the TCRdb table, and some are missing; sequencing was by immunoSEQ multiplex PCR. The sample lists approximately 150,000 clones, approximately 80% occurring once. The V gene is TRBV7-8, the J gene TRBJ2-3, with D possibly TRBD1 on 6 matching bases. This receptor was taken from a woman between 45 and 60 years old in good health and CMV-seronegative. Input material: PBMCs. DNA of the CDR3: TGTGCCAGCAGCCTGGGGGCTACAGATACGCAGTATTTT. Its protein is CASSLGATDTQYF.